One and the same sample provided the 11 T cell receptor beta chains below, sequenced in a study of shared clonotypes between healthy human individuals. Profiled with immunoSEQ multiplex PCR; TCRdb holds only in-frame clones, not every one. This sample has 500,000 to 550,000 clones, with about 96% found just once. Material for sequencing was naive CD4+ T cells sorted from blood. Subset here: CD45RA+ positively selected. The receptors shown here come from a young woman in good health.

The genes are TRBV29-1 and TRBJ2-5, with 8 positions matching TRBD1. Gene TRBJ2-7 matches the end of the DNA better, so the J call may be wrong. The CDR3 is 12 residues long. Germline lookup yields CDR1 SQVTM and CDR2 ANQGSEA. The CDR3 DNA follows: TGCAGCGTCCGTGGGACAGGCTACGAGCAGTACTTC. Its protein product is CSVRGTGYEQYF.

This clone has just one count. The chain carries TRBV5-6 and TRBJ1-2, with a tentative D call TRBD1 (6 bases). V was cut by 1 base and J by 8 bases, with 12 bases left in between. The CDR3 spans 13 residues. Germline assignment: CDR1 SGHDT and CDR2 YYEEEE. The CDR3 region is CASSLNPGTGYTF. Written as DNA, the CDR3 is TGTGCCAGCAGCTTGAACCCAGGGACAGGCTACACCTTC. Based on the CDR3 plus reference TRBV5-6 and TRBJ1-2, the full variable domain is DAGVTQSPTHLIKTRGQQVTLRCSPKSGHDTVSWYQQALGQGPQFIFQYYEEEERQRGNFPDRFSGHQFPNYSSELNVNALLLGDSALYLCASSLNPGTGYTFGSGTRLTVV.

The rearrangement joins TRBV2 to TRBJ2-2; TRBD1 aligns across 7 bases. The CDR3 is 15 amino acids. Per the germline V gene, CDR1 is SNHLY and CDR2 is FYNNEI. V shed 6 bases and J 1 base; nucleotides not matched to a gene: 5. The CDR3 reads CASRNQGVNTGELFF. The DNA for the CDR3 is TGTGCCAGCAGGAACCAGGGGGTGAACACCGGGGAGCTGTTTTTT.

V and J are TRBV29-1 and TRBJ2-2, with D unclear. Germline values: CDR1 SQVTM, CDR2 ANQGSEA. Trimming removed 4 bases at V and 4 bases at J, with 16 bases between. This CDR3 region has 15 residues. In nucleotides, the CDR3 is TGCAGCGTTGTGCTCCCCGGAATGATCACCGGGGAGCTGTTTTTT. Its protein is CSVVLPGMITGELFF.

This chain uses TRBV6-5 with TRBJ1-2, with D unclear. The germline V gene has CDR1 MNHEY and CDR2 SVGAGI. V lost 2 bases, J lost 8 bases, and 15 bases lay in between. The CDR3 has 14 residues. The CDR3 nucleotides are TGTGCCAGCAGTTACCCCGGGAACCTCCGGGGCTACACCTTC. It is translated as CASSYPGNLRGYTF.

As regards this clone: The same CDR3 is also encoded by other DNA sequences in this sample. The chain recombines TRBV2 with TRBJ2-7; TRBD2 might be the D (6 bases). V lost 6 bases and J 2 bases, leaving 8 bases between the germline ends. There are 12 residues in the CDR3. In germline, CDR1 is SNHLY, CDR2 FYNNEI. CDR3 sequence reads: CASRGGTYEQYF. CDR3 nucleotides: TGTGCCAGCAGGGGGGGAACCTACGAGCAGTACTTC. The full variable domain, its missing parts supplied by reference TRBV2 and TRBJ2-7, is EPEVTQTPSHQVTQMGQEVILRCVPISNHLYFYWYRQILGQKVEFLVSFYNNEISEKSEIFDDQFSVERPDGSNFTLKIRSTKLEDSAMYFCASRGGTYEQYFGPGTRLTVT.

This chain connects TRBV5-1 to TRBJ2-3, with D perhaps matching TRBD1 or TRBD2 (5 bases each). The CDR3 covers 16 residues. From germline, CDR1 is SGHRS and CDR2 YFSETQ. V lost 2 bases and J lost 7, with 20 bases in between. DNA of the CDR3: TGCGCCAGCAGCTTCCGGTCTTTGGGGGATAGGAATACGCAGTATTTT. Translated: CASSFRSLGDRNTQYF.

This chain connects TRBV28 to TRBJ2-2; D might be TRBD1 (6 bases). Germline lookup yields CDR1 MDHEN and CDR2 SYDVKM. This CDR3 is built from 17 residues. The germline V and J ends were trimmed by 4 bases and 0 bases, with 15 bases remaining between them. This CDR3 is CASSSTGWGSNTGELFF. The CDR3 DNA reads as TGTGCCAGCAGTTCAACAGGGTGGGGCTCGAACACCGGGGAGCTGTTTTTT.

This clone appeared a single time. The rearrangement links TRBV28 to TRBJ1-4; D may be TRBD1 (5 bases). V gave up 5 bases and J gave up 7 bases, with 11 bases separating them. Germline values: CDR1 MDHEN, CDR2 SYDVKM. This CDR3 has 13 residues. CDR3 residues: CASSQVRGEKLFF. The CDR3, as DNA: TGTGCCAGCAGTCAAGTGAGGGGTGAAAAACTGTTTTTT.

This clone was detected once. V and J are TRBV25-1 and TRBJ1-1; D gene ambiguous. The CDR3 covers 16 residues. V lost 1 base and J 8 bases, leaving 20 bases between the germline ends. CDR1 is MGHDK, CDR2 SYGVNS, per germline. The CDR3 sequence is CASSEFEGPTRGEAFF. In nucleotides, the CDR3 is TGTGCCAGCAGTGAATTCGAAGGGCCGACGCGAGGGGAAGCTTTCTTT. Based on the CDR3 plus reference TRBV25-1 and TRBJ1-1, the full variable domain is EADIYQTPRYLVIGTGKKITLECSQTMGHDKMYWYQQDPGMELHLIHYSYGVNSTEKGDLSSESTVSRIRTEHFPLTLESARPSHTSQYLCASSEFEGPTRGEAFFGQGTRLTVV.

This clone was recorded only once. The chain joins TRBV6-6 to TRBJ2-5; D gene unclear. V lost 4 bases, J lost 4 bases, and 10 bases lay in between. The length of the CDR3 is 13 residues. Germline values: CDR1 MNHNY, CDR2 SVGAGI (reference sequence). The CDR3 spells CASSSSRVETQYF. CDR3 coding DNA: TGTGCCAGCAGTTCCTCCCGGGTAGAGACCCAGTACTTC.